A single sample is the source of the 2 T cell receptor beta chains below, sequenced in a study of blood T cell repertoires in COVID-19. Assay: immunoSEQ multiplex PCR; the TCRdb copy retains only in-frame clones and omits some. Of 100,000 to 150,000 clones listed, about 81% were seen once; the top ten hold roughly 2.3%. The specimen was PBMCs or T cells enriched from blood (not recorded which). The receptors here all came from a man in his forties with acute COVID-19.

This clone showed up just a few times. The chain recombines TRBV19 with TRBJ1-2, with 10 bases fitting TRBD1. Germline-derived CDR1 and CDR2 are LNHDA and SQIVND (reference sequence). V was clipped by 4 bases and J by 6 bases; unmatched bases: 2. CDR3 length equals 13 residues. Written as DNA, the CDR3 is TGTGCCAGTAGTAGAGGACAGGGGGATGGCTACACCTTC. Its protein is CASSRGQGDGYTF.

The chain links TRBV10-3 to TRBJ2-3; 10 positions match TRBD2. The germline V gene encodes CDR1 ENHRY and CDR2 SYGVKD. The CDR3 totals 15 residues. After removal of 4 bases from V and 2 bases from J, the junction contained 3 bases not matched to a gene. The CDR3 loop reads CAISGTSGNTDTQYF. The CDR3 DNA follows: TGTGCCATCAGTGGGACTAGCGGAAACACAGATACGCAGTATTTT.